The 2 T cell receptor beta chains below come from one sample, sequenced in a study of early T cells in non-severe SARS-CoV-2 infection. TCRdb re-called the 5' RACE reads through MiXCR, storing one row per CDR3 protein. The sample contains 80,000 to 95,000 distinct CDR3 sequences, 15% to 20% of which appear only once. The sequencing here drew on whole blood, taken at baseline. Every receptor here comes from an adult who was a healthcare worker with PCR-confirmed SARS-CoV-2 infection or an uninfected control (not recorded which).

This clonotype was counted only a few times. The chain links TRBV20-1 to TRBJ1-6; D is unclear. Germline CDR1 reads DFQATT; CDR2 reads SNEGSKA (reference sequence). The germline V and J ends were trimmed by 0 bases and 0 bases, with 3 bases remaining between them. CDR3 size: 14 residues. CDR3 sequence: CSARDSSYNSPLHF. CDR3 coding DNA: TGCAGTGCTAGAGACAGCTCCTATAATTCACCCCTCCACTTT.

The V and J genes are TRBV28 and TRBJ2-7, with TRBD2 as a possible D gene (6 bases). The CDR3 runs 14 residues. The V and J ends lost 5 bases and 7 bases respectively, with 18 bases between them. Germline values: CDR1 MDHEN, CDR2 SYDVKM. The CDR3 region is CASSPHTPRGEQYF. CDR3 DNA sequence: TGTGCCAGCAGTCCACACACCCCTCGGGGGGAGCAGTACTTC.